What follows are 22 T cell receptor beta chains derived from one specimen sequenced in a study of T cell responses to AZD1222 COVID-19 vaccine. Method: immunoSEQ multiplex PCR; TCRdb's copy keeps in-frame clones and lacks some. The table includes 120,000 to 150,000 clones, 80% to 90% detected once. This material consisted of peripheral blood, taken on day 0 of AZD1222 vaccination. The receptors here all came from an adult in good health.

The chain combines TRBV20-1 with TRBJ1-2; the D gene is possibly TRBD1 (5 bases). Germline assignment: CDR1 DFQATT and CDR2 SNEGSKA (reference sequence). The germline V and J ends were trimmed by 8 bases and 7 bases, with 11 bases remaining between them. The CDR3 runs to 10 residues. CDR3 sequence reads: CSYRFGGYTF. The CDR3, as DNA: TGCAGTTACAGGTTTGGTGGCTACACCTTC.

This clone occurred once. The chain employs TRBV18 and TRBJ2-3; D is possibly TRBD1 (5 bases). Germline-derived CDR1 and CDR2 are KGHSH and LQKENI. V was clipped by 0 bases and J by 3 bases, with 16 bases between them. The CDR3 has 17 residues. CDR3 region: CASSPPNQGPRTDTQYF. The DNA for the CDR3 is TGTGCCAGCTCACCACCGAACCAGGGCCCGCGAACAGATACGCAGTATTTT.

The chain combines TRBV29-1 with TRBJ2-1; possibly TRBD1 or TRBD2 for D (5 bases each). The V gene's germline CDR1 is SQVTM and CDR2 ANQGSEA. The CDR3 has 13 residues. The V end was cut by 4 bases, the J end by 10 bases, with 17 bases between. CDR3 residues: CSVVEGRGREQFF. CDR3 nucleotide sequence: TGCAGCGTTGTTGAGGGACGGGGTAGGGAGCAGTTCTTC.

This chain uses TRBV7-9 with TRBJ2-5; the D is unclear. Trimming removed 1 base at V and 4 bases at J, with 13 bases between. The CDR3 is 15 amino acids. The germline V gene encodes CDR1 SEHNR and CDR2 FQNEAQ (reference sequence). The CDR3 DNA is TGTGCCAGCAGCTTAGGTACGGGTGGATCAGAGACCCAGTACTTC. This encodes CASSLGTGGSETQYF.

This clone has just one count. The chain has TRBV29-1 and TRBJ1-6; D unclear. Germline-derived CDR1 and CDR2 are SQVTM and ANQGSEA. The V and J ends lost 7 bases and 8 bases respectively, with 18 bases between them. CDR3 length: 14 amino acids. This CDR3 is CSAGSGLRDSPLHF. The CDR3 DNA follows: TGCAGCGCTGGATCGGGGTTAAGGGATTCACCCCTCCACTTT.

This clone was detected a few times. The chain couples TRBV12-3 or TRBV12-4 to TRBJ1-3; no firm D call. Trimming removed 5 bases at V and 4 bases at J, with 6 bases between. This CDR3 is built from 12 residues. In DNA, the CDR3 is TGTGCCAGCAGTACCCACGGAAACACCATATATTTT. It specifies CASSTHGNTIYF.

The chain uses TRBV6-2 or TRBV6-3 and TRBJ1-4; possibly TRBD1 for D (6 bases). V gave up 5 bases and J gave up 7 bases, with 14 bases separating them. CDR3 size: 14 residues. From germline, CDR1 is MNHEY and CDR2 SVGEGT. The CDR3 loop is CASSPPQGREKLFF. In nucleotides, the CDR3 is TGTGCCAGCAGTCCCCCACAGGGACGTGAAAAACTGTTTTTT.

J is TRBJ1-6 and V is TRBV5-6, with D possibly TRBD1 on 5 matching bases. Trimming left V 4 bases short and J 3 bases short, with 11 bases between. Germline lookup yields CDR1 SGHDT and CDR2 YYEEEE. The CDR3 runs 15 residues. Here the CDR3 reads CASSVGAFYNSPLHF. In DNA, the CDR3 is TGTGCCAGCAGCGTAGGGGCTTTCTATAATTCACCCCTCCACTTT.

The sample holds one count of this clone. The chain employs TRBV6-1 and TRBJ1-5; 7 bases line up with TRBD1. The germline gives CDR1 MNHNS, CDR2 SASEGT. The CDR3 contains 15 residues. V was clipped by 3 bases and J by 4 bases; unmatched bases: 6. The CDR3 loop is CASSESGQTNQPQHF. CDR3 sequence (DNA): TGTGCCAGCAGTGAGTCGGGACAGACTAATCAGCCCCAGCATTTT.

This chain connects TRBV19 to TRBJ2-7; D perhaps matches TRBD2 (6 bases). Trimming stripped 3 bases from V and 2 bases from J, with 14 bases between. The length of the CDR3 is 15 residues. In germline, CDR1 is LNHDA, CDR2 SQIVND (reference sequence). The CDR3 DNA sequence: TGTGCCAGTAGTATCGGGCGGGGAGAGCCCTACGAGCAGTACTTC. Protein: CASSIGRGEPYEQYF.

The chain is built from TRBV11-2 and TRBJ1-6; D call uncertain. CDR3 length equals 12 residues. Trimming stripped 3 bases from V and 9 bases from J, with 6 bases between. Germline lookup yields CDR1 SGHAT and CDR2 FQNNGV. The CDR3 reads CASSFEFSPLHF. CDR3 DNA sequence: TGTGCCAGCAGCTTTGAGTTTTCACCCCTCCACTTT.

The chain's CDR3 is CASTTVTPYEQYF. In DNA form, the CDR3 reads TGTGCCAGCACAACAGTGACTCCCTACGAGCAGTACTTC. V and J are TRBV7-8 and TRBJ2-7; D uncertain. CDR3 size: 13 residues. Trimming removed 7 bases from V and 2 bases from J, with 12 bases in between. Germline CDR1 reads SGHVS; CDR2 reads FQNEAQ. The complete variable domain, with remaining parts taken from reference TRBV7-8 and TRBJ2-7, reads GAGVSQSPRYKVAKRGQDVALRCDPISGHVSLFWYQQALGQGPEFLTYFQNEAQLDKSGLPSDRFFAERPEGSVSTLKIQRTQQEDSAVYLCASTTVTPYEQYFGPGTRLTVT.

The J gene is TRBJ1-4, the V gene TRBV28; D gene unclear. Trimming cost V 1 base and J 10 bases, with 7 bases left between them. This CDR3 comprises 12 residues. The germline V gene has CDR1 MDHEN and CDR2 SYDVKM. This CDR3 is CASSLLLGKLFF. In DNA form, the CDR3 reads TGTGCCAGCAGTTTATTGTTGGGAAAACTGTTTTTT.

There are a few counts of this clone. Mismatch with germline at one junction end may stem from a read error. V and J are TRBV7-9 and TRBJ2-7; 9 bases align to TRBD1. The CDR3 runs to 14 residues. CDR1 is SEHNR, CDR2 FQNEAQ, per germline (reference sequence). The CDR3 nucleotides read TGTGCCAGCAGCACAGGGACAGGGTCCTTCGAGCAGTACTTC. This encodes CASSTGTGSFEQYF.

This clone has more than one count but fewer than ten. The chain employs TRBV11-2 and TRBJ2-2; tentatively, D is TRBD2 (5 bases). CDR3 length: 13 amino acids. Trimming removed 7 bases from V and 4 bases from J, with 10 bases in between. The germline V gene encodes CDR1 SGHAT and CDR2 FQNNGV. For the CDR3, the DNA is TGTGCCAGCAAAAGGGCGGGCACCGGGGAGCTGTTTTTT. As protein: CASKRAGTGELFF.

This clone was observed a single time. The J gene is TRBJ2-1, the V gene TRBV28; the D gene could be TRBD1 or TRBD2 (5 bases each). Germline-derived CDR1 and CDR2 are MDHEN and SYDVKM. The CDR3 contains 16 residues. V lost 5 bases, J lost 3 bases, and 17 bases lay in between. The DNA of the CDR3 is TGTGCCAGCAGTCCCGCTTTTGGGGGTGTCTACAATGAGCAGTTCTTC. Translation: CASSPAFGGVYNEQFF.

J is TRBJ1-6 and V is TRBV19, with 8 bases identical to TRBD1. Germline values: CDR1 LNHDA, CDR2 SQIVND (reference sequence). The CDR3 sequence is 16 residues long. After removal of 7 bases from V and 0 bases from J, the junction contained 5 bases not matched to a gene. The CDR3 spells CASTQGAGSYNSPLHF. DNA for the CDR3: TGTGCCAGTACGCAGGGGGCAGGCTCCTATAATTCACCCCTCCACTTT.

The V and J genes are TRBV30 and TRBJ2-7; D gene unclear. Trimming pared 1 base from V and 5 bases from J, leaving 6 bases between. There are 11 residues in the CDR3. The germline V gene has CDR1 GTSNPN and CDR2 SVGIG (reference sequence). CDR3 DNA sequence: TGTGCCTGGAGTGAGGGAAACGAGCAGTACTTC. Its protein product is CAWSEGNEQYF.

The chain is built from TRBV6-2 or TRBV6-3 and TRBJ1-5, with 10 bases aligning to TRBD1. J lost 1 base, V lost 0 bases, and 12 bases had no gene match. This CDR3 has 20 residues. Germline values: CDR1 MNHEY, CDR2 SVGEGT. CDR3 bases: TGTGCCAGCAGTTACTCCCGCTACGACAGGGGGCGGATAAGCAATCAGCCCCAGCATTTT. Amino acid sequence: CASSYSRYDRGRISNQPQHF.

The CDR3 region is CASRPYLAGGADTQYF. CDR3 bases: TGTGCCAGCAGGCCCTACTTAGCGGGAGGTGCGGATACGCAGTATTTT. The V gene is TRBV11-2, the J gene TRBJ2-3; 10 bases map to TRBD2. J was trimmed by 6 bases and V by 6 bases; bases with no gene match: 12. CDR1 and CDR2 from the germline V gene are SGHAT and FQNNGV. The CDR3 spans 16 residues.

This clone turned up a few times. This CDR3 reads CASSRTSGTTDTQYF. CDR3 sequence (DNA): TGTGCCAGCAGCCGAACTAGCGGGACCACAGATACGCAGTATTTT. This chain joins TRBV7-9 and TRBJ2-3; TRBD2 matches at 10 bases. The length of the CDR3 is 15 residues. CDR1 is SEHNR, CDR2 FQNEAQ, per germline (reference sequence). With V trimmed by 5 bases and J by 2 bases, 4 bases remained unmatched.

The rearrangement uses TRBV4-1 and TRBJ2-7; D uncertain. Trimming shortened V by 0 bases and J by 4 bases, and 4 bases separated the two germline ends. The CDR3 loop spans 12 amino acids. CDR1 and CDR2 from the germline V gene are MGHRA and YSYEKL. The chain's CDR3 is CASSQDPYEQYF. The CDR3 region has the DNA TGCGCCAGCAGCCAAGATCCGTACGAGCAGTACTTC.